This TCR beta chain appears in the sequencing data of a study of beta chain features in type 1 diabetes. Findings and caveats of the study: Patients with Type 1 diabetes showed moderately but significantly shorter TCRB CDR3s in all four CD4+ subsets. In comparison with healthy donors, patients had naive, central memory and Treg TCRB repertoires that appeared more similar.

This clone was detected a few times. What it recognizes is unknown. Trimming stripped 5 bases from V and 4 bases from J, with 11 bases between. CDR1 is LNHNV, CDR2 YYDKDF, per germline (reference sequence). CDR3 length equals 13 residues. CD45RO/CCR7/CD25/CD127/CD95/CD27 staining was used to isolate CD4+ naive, central memory, regulatory and stem cell-like memory cells by sorting. What was sequenced were expressed TCRB transcripts, since all of the isolated RNA had been reverse transcribed. Clones were read by immunoSEQ multiplex PCR, and TCRdb kept only the in-frame ones, dropping some. The table has hundreds of thousands of clones, 13% seen once.

This chain links TRBV15 with TRBJ1-2, with no clear D. The TCR sequence derives from a young man with type 1 diabetes. Sequences were obtained from naive CD4+ T cells from blood. The chain's CDR3 is CATSQEGIYGYTF. The CDR3 bases are TGTGCCACCAGCCAAGAGGGAATCTATGGCTACACCTTC.